A single sample gave rise to the 27 T cell receptor beta chains below, sequenced in a study of cytomegalovirus exposure and HLA in healthy donors. Primers included in the PCR were 60 Vbeta and 13 Jbeta primers. Here immunoSEQ multiplex PCR was the method, and the copy in TCRdb shows in-frame clones only, minus some. The profile covers some 150,000 clones, with more than 75% appearing a single time and roughly 7.8% taken by the ten largest. The sample was PBMCs. The source is a woman in her forties or fifties in good health and CMV-seropositive.

Points on this clone: Different DNA sequences within this sample yield the same CDR3. This chain connects TRBV5-1 to TRBJ1-2; TRBD1 matches 7 bases. Germline V gives CDR1 SGHRS, CDR2 YFSETQ. The CDR3 length is 14 residues. With V trimmed by 2 bases and J by 1 base, 2 bases remained unmatched. DNA for the CDR3: TGCGCCAGCAGCTTAACAGGGGATAACTATGGCTACACCTTC. It specifies CASSLTGDNYGYTF.

The chain combines TRBV6-1 with TRBJ2-5; TRBD1 is a possible D gene (5 bases). Trimming pared 4 bases from V and 5 bases from J, leaving 11 bases between. The CDR3 is 13 amino acids. Germline CDR1 reads MNHNS; CDR2 reads SASEGT. CDR3 bases: TGTGCCAGCAGTGGGACAATCTTGGAGACCCAGTACTTC. Protein: CASSGTILETQYF.

V is TRBV7-2 and J is TRBJ2-3; TRBD2 matches at 8 bases. This CDR3 region has 17 residues. V trimming: 3 bases; J trimming: 6 bases; junction bases outside the gene matches: 14. CDR1 is SGHTA and CDR2 is FQGNSA in the germline V gene. CDR3 loop: CASSLLGGGFPADTQYF. The CDR3 region has the DNA TGTGCCAGCAGCTTGCTTGGCGGGGGGTTTCCCGCGGATACGCAGTATTTT.

This sequence joins TRBV11-3 and TRBJ2-1; 16 bases are a match to TRBD2. Germline trimming cut 2 bases from V and 9 bases from J; bases unmatched to any gene: 7. The CDR3 sequence is 17 residues long. Germline V gene lookup returns CDR1 SGHNT and CDR2 YENEEA. The CDR3 loop reads CASSLLGLAGGPSEQFF. Written as DNA, the CDR3 is TGTGCCAGCAGCTTACTGGGACTAGCGGGGGGGCCTAGTGAGCAGTTCTTC.

CDR3 nucleotides: TGCGCCAGCAGCTTGTTTGGCGGCAGCTCCTACGAGCAGTACTTC. This codes for CASSLFGGSSYEQYF. This chain uses TRBV5-1 with TRBJ2-5; D is uncertain. The DNA matches TRBJ2-7 better at its end, which makes the J call doubtful. The CDR3 contains 15 residues. Germline assignment: CDR1 SGHRS and CDR2 YFSETQ.

This clone was counted once. The genes are TRBV5-1 and TRBJ2-5, with D hard to call. The CDR3 is 14 residues long. Germline CDR1 is SGHRS and CDR2 is YFSETQ. The germline V and J ends were trimmed by 0 bases and 4 bases, with 10 bases remaining between them. In DNA, the CDR3 is TGCGCCAGCAGCTTGGTTACCACTGGAGAGACCCAGTACTTC. This translates into CASSLVTTGETQYF.

The V call is TRBV7-2, the J call TRBJ2-7; D not certain. CDR1 is SGHTA, CDR2 FQGNSA, per germline. V was cut by 0 bases and J by 2 bases, with 11 bases left in between. The length of the CDR3 is 15 residues. CDR3 protein: CASSLASGEAYEQYF. The CDR3 DNA sequence: TGTGCCAGCAGCTTAGCTTCAGGCGAAGCCTACGAGCAGTACTTC.

This chain links TRBV2 with TRBJ2-5; D is ambiguous. The DNA end favors TRBJ2-7, so the J call may be wrong. Germline values: CDR1 SNHLY, CDR2 FYNNEI. This CDR3 is 14 amino acids long. DNA for the CDR3: TGTGCCAGCAGTGAAGGAGGATTCTCCTACGAGCAGTACTTC. Amino acid sequence: CASSEGGFSYEQYF.

The V and J genes are TRBV5-1 and TRBJ2-7; 8 nucleotides match TRBD1. The CDR3 is 16 amino acids. Germline V CDR1 and CDR2: SGHRS, YFSETQ. With V trimmed by 0 bases and J by 2 bases, 7 bases remained unmatched. CDR3 protein: CASSLGLQGDPYEQYF. CDR3 in DNA: TGCGCCAGCAGCTTGGGCTTACAGGGGGATCCCTACGAGCAGTACTTC.

The CDR3 nucleotides are TGTGCCAGCAGTCCTCCTTCCTACTCACCCCTCCACTTT. This translates into CASSPPSYSPLHF. V is TRBV28 and J is TRBJ1-6; D unclear. This CDR3 is 13 amino acids long. Germline assignment: CDR1 MDHEN and CDR2 SYDVKM. With 5 bases removed from V and 10 bases from J, the gap between germline ends came to 12 bases.

The table lists this clone with a count of one. This chain connects TRBV5-1 to TRBJ2-2; D not certain. V was shortened by 4 bases and J by 5 bases, with 15 bases between the two germline ends. From germline, CDR1 is SGHRS and CDR2 YFSETQ. The CDR3 loop spans 15 amino acids. CDR3 sequence: CASSMAQLGTGELFF. The CDR3 bases are TGCGCCAGCAGCATGGCCCAGCTCGGGACCGGGGAGCTGTTTTTT.

The chain joins TRBV6-5 to TRBJ1-5; no definite D call. Germline V gene sequence: CDR1 MNHEY, CDR2 SVGAGI. Trimming took off 4 bases at V and 5 bases at J, with 6 bases between the two ends. The CDR3 runs to 12 residues. The CDR3 is CASSSLDQPQHF. In DNA, the CDR3 is TGTGCCAGCAGTTCCCTCGATCAGCCCCAGCATTTT.

The chain couples TRBV6-1 to TRBJ2-7; D remains ambiguous. V lost 2 bases and J lost 0, with 11 bases in between. This CDR3 contains 15 residues. From germline, CDR1 is MNHNS and CDR2 SASEGT. This CDR3 is CASSEHILRSYEQYF. CDR3 sequence (DNA): TGTGCCAGCAGTGAACACATATTACGCTCCTACGAGCAGTACTTC.

As to this clone: Other DNA variants within this sample encode the same CDR3. In DNA form, the CDR3 reads TGTGCCAGCAGTTCGGGGGACAGGGGGTTATTTAAAGCTTTCTTT. The encoded protein is CASSSGDRGLFKAFF. The rearrangement uses TRBV28 and TRBJ1-1; TRBD1 matches 11 bases. The CDR3 length is 15 residues. The V gene's germline CDR1 is MDHEN and CDR2 SYDVKM. Germline trimming cut 4 bases from V and 9 bases from J; bases unmatched to any gene: 10.

The rearrangement joins TRBV27 to TRBJ2-2; TRBD1 might be the D (6 bases). The CDR3 sequence is 13 residues long. Trimming removed 3 bases at V and 5 bases at J, with 7 bases between. Per germline, CDR1 MNHEY and CDR2 SMNVEV (reference sequence). This CDR3 is CASSFRGTGELFF. CDR3 nucleotide sequence: TGTGCCAGCAGTTTCAGGGGAACCGGGGAGCTGTTTTTT.

This sequence joins TRBV7-3 and TRBJ2-1; 10 bases align to TRBD2. Germline trimming cut 0 bases from V and 9 bases from J; bases unmatched to any gene: 5. CDR1 SGHTA and CDR2 FQGTGA come from the germline V gene. CDR3 length equals 15 residues. The CDR3 coding sequence is TGTGCCAGCAGCTTAACGCTAGCGGGGGCTAGTGAGCAGTTCTTC. Translating it yields CASSLTLAGASEQFF.

V and J are TRBV9 and TRBJ2-1; 10 nucleotides agree with TRBD2. The length of the CDR3 is 16 residues. The junction had 14 bases not matched to a gene; V was cut back by 2 bases and J by 12 bases. Germline values: CDR1 SGDLS, CDR2 YYNGEE. The CDR3 nucleotides read TGTGCCAGCAGCGTGACCGGGACTAGCGTTTGGGGGGGGCAGTTCTTC. Translating gives CASSVTGTSVWGGQFF.

V gene TRBV27 combines with J gene TRBJ2-1; TRBD2 aligns across 9 bases. The germline gives CDR1 MNHEY, CDR2 SMNVEV (reference sequence). V shed 2 bases and J 3 bases; nucleotides not matched to a gene: 2. This CDR3 comprises 15 residues. Here the CDR3 reads CASSLTAGGYNEQFF. CDR3 sequence (DNA): TGTGCCAGCAGTTTAACAGCGGGAGGCTACAATGAGCAGTTCTTC.

The gene calls are TRBV5-4 and TRBJ2-4; 10 nucleotides agree with TRBD2. The CDR3 consists of 17 residues. Germline V gene sequence: CDR1 SGHNT, CDR2 YYREEE (reference sequence). Trimming removed 0 bases from V and 7 bases from J; junction bases left unmatched: 10. For the CDR3, the DNA is TGTGCCAGCAGCTTGGGGGGGGCTAGCGGGAGCAGTAACATTCAGTACTTC. Encoded protein: CASSLGGASGSSNIQYF.

This clone was recorded only once. The CDR3 protein is CASSPQQGANNEQFF. CDR3 nucleotide sequence: TGTGCCAGCTCACCACAGCAGGGGGCCAACAATGAGCAGTTCTTC. This chain uses TRBV18 with TRBJ2-1; 8 bases are a match to TRBD1. Trimming took 1 base from V and 5 from J; bases not matched to a gene: 4. CDR3 length: 15 residues. CDR1 KGHSH and CDR2 LQKENI come from the germline V gene.

This rearrangement joins TRBV19 to TRBJ1-2; weak D call: TRBD1 (5 bases). Trimming left V 5 bases short and J 4 bases short, with 8 bases between. This CDR3 region has 12 residues. Germline CDR1 is LNHDA and CDR2 is SQIVND (reference sequence). The CDR3 loop is CASSWGGYGYTF. The CDR3 nucleotides read TGTGCCAGTAGTTGGGGCGGCTATGGCTACACCTTC.

The chain combines TRBV6-4 with TRBJ2-2; 7 positions agree with TRBD2. From germline, CDR1 is MRHNA and CDR2 SNTAGT. The V and J ends lost 3 bases and 6 bases, in that order; junction bases with no gene match: 7. The CDR3 loop spans 15 amino acids. The CDR3 DNA reads TGTGCCAGCAGTGAAGGGACGGGAGGCGCCGGGGAGCTGTTTTTT. It specifies CASSEGTGGAGELFF.

Only one count was recorded for this clone. The chain couples TRBV5-5 to TRBJ2-3; D may be TRBD2 (6 bases). This CDR3 has 15 residues. Trimming cost V 0 bases and J 5 bases, with 13 bases left between them. Germline CDR1 SGHKS, CDR2 YYEKEE (reference sequence). The CDR3 loop reads CASSLDPGEGDTQYF. CDR3 coding DNA: TGTGCCAGCAGCTTGGATCCGGGGGAAGGAGATACGCAGTATTTT.

V usage is TRBV27 and J usage is TRBJ2-1, with TRBD2 matching over 12 bases. The CDR3 sequence is 16 residues long. J lost 7 bases, V lost 5 bases, and 9 bases had no gene match. The germline V gene has CDR1 MNHEY and CDR2 SMNVEV (reference sequence). Here the CDR3 DNA reads TGTGCCAGCAGTGATACTAGCGGGAGGCTCTGGAATGAGCAGTTCTTC. This gives the protein CASSDTSGRLWNEQFF.

The rearrangement joins TRBV28 to TRBJ2-3, with a possible D match to TRBD2 (5 bases). This CDR3 is 13 amino acids long. Germline CDR1 MDHEN, CDR2 SYDVKM. V dropped 5 bases and J dropped 6 bases, with 12 bases sitting between them. The CDR3 loop is CASSPLATDTQYF. The CDR3 coding sequence is TGTGCCAGCAGTCCCTTAGCGACTGATACGCAGTATTTT.

This clone came up a few times. The chain combines TRBV30 with TRBJ1-1, with unresolved D. The V end was cut by 3 bases, the J end by 7 bases, with 18 bases between. This CDR3 has 14 amino acids. CDR1 and CDR2 from the germline V gene are GTSNPN and SVGIG (reference sequence). The CDR3 loop reads CAWSQTTGWIEAFF. The CDR3 DNA follows: TGTGCCTGGAGCCAGACTACGGGCTGGATTGAAGCTTTCTTT.

The gene calls are TRBV28 and TRBJ2-3, with TRBD2 identical over 7 bases. Germline V gene data show CDR1 as MDHEN and CDR2 as SYDVKM. The CDR3 length is 18 residues. Losses at the gene ends were 6 bases for V and 3 bases for J; bases not matched to a gene: 18. The CDR3 coding sequence is TGTGCCAGCAGAAAGGTCGGGGTACAAGGCGGGAGAACAGATACGCAGTATTTT. Its protein product is CASRKVGVQGGRTDTQYF.